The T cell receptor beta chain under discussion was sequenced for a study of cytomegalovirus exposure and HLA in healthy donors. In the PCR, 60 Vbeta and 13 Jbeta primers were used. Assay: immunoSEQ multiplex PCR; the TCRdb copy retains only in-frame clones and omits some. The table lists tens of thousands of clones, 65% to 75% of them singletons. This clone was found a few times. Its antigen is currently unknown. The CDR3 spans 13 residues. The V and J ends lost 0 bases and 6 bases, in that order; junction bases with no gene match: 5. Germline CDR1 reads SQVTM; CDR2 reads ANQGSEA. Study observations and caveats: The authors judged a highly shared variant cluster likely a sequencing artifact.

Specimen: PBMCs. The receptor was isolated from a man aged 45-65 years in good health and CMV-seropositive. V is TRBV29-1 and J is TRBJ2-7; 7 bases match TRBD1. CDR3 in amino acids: CSVEDLQGVEQYF. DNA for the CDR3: TGCAGCGTTGAAGATCTGCAGGGGGTCGAGCAGTACTTC.